These 23 T cell receptor beta chains were all obtained from the same sample, sequenced in a study of blood T cell repertoires in COVID-19. Assay: immunoSEQ multiplex PCR; the TCRdb copy retains only in-frame clones and omits some. The sample consists of 77,000 or so clones, roughly 70% of them appearing once. Sequenced sample: peripheral blood. These TCRs come from a human donor with acute or convalescent COVID-19. The donor label of this sample is uncertain.

The chain's CDR3 is CASSIVLRGSPLHF. The CDR3, as DNA: TGTGCCAGCAGCATTGTCCTACGGGGTTCACCCCTCCACTTT. The chain combines TRBV28 with TRBJ1-6; D uncertain. The V end lost 6 bases, the J end lost 9 bases, and 15 bases lay between the germline ends. This CDR3 has 14 amino acids. CDR1 and CDR2 from the germline V gene are MDHEN and SYDVKM.

This clone was seen a handful of times. The chain is built from TRBV27 and TRBJ2-7, with TRBD1 as a possible D gene (8 bases). The germline V gene encodes CDR1 MNHEY and CDR2 SMNVEV (reference sequence). The CDR3 is made up of 14 amino acids. The germline V and J ends were trimmed by 2 bases and 11 bases, with 19 bases remaining between them. The DNA for the CDR3 is TGTGCCAGCAGTTTACCGGGGGGACAGGATGGGGAGTACTTC. Encoded protein: CASSLPGGQDGEYF.

Only a few counts were recorded for this clone. The chain has TRBV5-4 and TRBJ2-2; tentative D call: TRBD2 (5 bases). CDR3 length: 14 amino acids. The ends were cut back, 4 bases at V and 5 bases at J, with 12 bases in the middle. Germline assignment: CDR1 SGHNT and CDR2 YYREEE (reference sequence). Here the CDR3 reads CASSPRTGTGELFF. In DNA form, the CDR3 reads TGTGCCAGCAGCCCTCGGACTGGGACCGGGGAGCTGTTTTTT.

The rearrangement uses TRBV11-2 and TRBJ1-6; 7 nucleotides agree with TRBD1. Germline CDR1 and CDR2: SGHAT and FQNNGV. The length of the CDR3 is 14 residues. Losses at the gene ends were 5 bases for V and 6 bases for J; bases not matched to a gene: 4. CDR3 residues: CASSMGQRNSPLHF. CDR3 in DNA: TGTGCCAGCAGCATGGGACAGCGTAATTCACCCCTCCACTTT. Drawing the rest from reference TRBV11-2 and TRBJ1-6, the complete variable domain is EAGVAQSPRYKIIEKRQSVAFWCNPISGHATLYWYQQILGQGPKLLIQFQNNGVVDDSQLPKDRFSAERLKGVDSTLKIQPAKLEDSAVYLCASSMGQRNSPLHFGNGTRLTVT.

The genes are TRBV24-1 and TRBJ2-5, with 8 bases matching TRBD1. Trimming took 9 bases from V and 3 from J; bases not matched to a gene: 5. Germline values: CDR1 KGHDR, CDR2 SFDVKD. The CDR3 has 13 amino acids. CDR3 sequence (DNA): TGTGCCACCTCCTTGGGACAGGAAGAGACCCAGTACTTC. Its protein product is CATSLGQEETQYF.

Written as DNA, the CDR3 is TGTGCCATCAGTGAGTCCTGGACAGTTGGGGCCGGGGAGCTGTTTTTT. Its protein is CAISESWTVGAGELFF. The V call is TRBV10-3, the J call TRBJ2-2; a weak D match, TRBD1 (6 bases). This CDR3 spans 16 amino acids. Trimming pared 0 bases from V and 6 bases from J, leaving 14 bases between. Germline CDR1 reads ENHRY; CDR2 reads SYGVKD.

The chain couples TRBV19 to TRBJ1-5; D not certain. The CDR3 covers 12 residues. Trimming removed 10 bases at V and 0 bases at J, with 7 bases between. Germline CDR1 is LNHDA and CDR2 is SQIVND (reference sequence). The CDR3: CATSLSNQPQHF. In DNA form, the CDR3 reads TGTGCCACCAGTCTTAGCAATCAGCCCCAGCATTTT.

The chain employs TRBV7-3 and TRBJ2-7; the D gene is possibly TRBD2 (6 bases). This CDR3 contains 12 residues. Germline loops: CDR1 SGHTA, CDR2 FQGTGA. Trimming cost V 5 bases and J 6 bases, with 11 bases left between them. CDR3 sequence reads: CASSHSEGEQYF. The CDR3, as DNA: TGTGCCAGCAGCCACTCGGAGGGCGAGCAGTACTTC.

The chain carries TRBV19 and TRBJ2-4, with D tentatively TRBD1 (6 bases). Trimming stripped 9 bases from V and 2 bases from J, with 8 bases between. CDR3 size: 12 residues. Germline V gene sequence: CDR1 LNHDA, CDR2 SQIVND (reference sequence). Written as DNA, the CDR3 is TGTGCCAGCAGGGGATCCAAAAACATTCAGTACTTC. Protein product: CASRGSKNIQYF.

The V and J genes are TRBV4-1 and TRBJ2-7; 8 bases agree with TRBD2. V lost 0 bases, J lost 4 bases, and 5 bases stayed unmatched. Germline CDR1 is MGHRA and CDR2 is YSYEKL. The CDR3 is 15 residues long. CDR3 nucleotide sequence: TGCGCCAGCAGCCAAGAACCGACTAGCGCTTACGAGCAGTACGTC. Translated, it gives CASSQEPTSAYEQYV.

This clone occurred a few times. The V and J genes are TRBV3-1 (or the pseudogene TRBV3-2) and TRBJ2-7; D unresolved. Germline V gene sequence: CDR1 LGHDT, CDR2 YNNKEL (reference sequence). V dropped 5 bases and J dropped 1 base, with 9 bases sitting between them. The CDR3 extends over 13 amino acids. The CDR3 reads CASSYRGSYEQYV. The CDR3 region has the DNA TGTGCCAGCAGCTACCGAGGATCCTACGAGCAGTACGTC.

The table lists this clone with a few counts. The chain uses TRBV10-2 and TRBJ1-2; TRBD1 might be the D (5 bases). V was pared by 3 bases and J by 8 bases, with 16 bases between. In germline, CDR1 is WSHSY, CDR2 SAAADI. The CDR3 contains 14 residues. The CDR3 region has the DNA TGCGCCAGCAGTGATTTCGGAGGGGAGTACGGCTACACCTTC. It codes for CASSDFGGEYGYTF.

The V gene is TRBV12-3 or TRBV12-4, the J gene TRBJ2-3; tentatively, D is TRBD2 (6 bases). Trimming took 6 bases from V and 7 from J, leaving 14 bases between them. The CDR3 is made up of 13 amino acids. DNA of the CDR3: TGTGCCAGCAGCCTGGAGGGCCCAAATACGCAGTATTTT. Translation: CASSLEGPNTQYF.

In this sample, this clone turned up a few times. The chain joins TRBV7-2 to TRBJ2-3, with D possibly matching TRBD1 (5 bases). The CDR3 has 16 residues. CDR1 SGHTA and CDR2 FQGNSA come from the germline V gene. V was clipped by 2 bases and J by 1 base, with 13 bases between them. CDR3 in DNA: TGTGCCAGCAGCTTAAGGGGTCTTCCTGGCACAGATACGCAGTATTTT. Translating gives CASSLRGLPGTDTQYF.

The gene calls are TRBV11-3 and TRBJ2-1, with 11 bases matching TRBD2. The CDR3 consists of 17 residues. Germline V gene sequence: CDR1 SGHNT, CDR2 YENEEA. V shed 1 base, J shed 5 bases, and the junction held 7 bases outside the gene matches. CDR3 sequence reads: CASSLGQGLAVNNEQFF. CDR3 nucleotide sequence: TGTGCCAGCAGCTTAGGGCAGGGACTAGCGGTCAACAATGAGCAGTTCTTC. Combining the CDR3 with reference TRBV11-3 and TRBJ2-1 gives the whole variable domain EAGVVQSPRYKIIEKKQPVAFWCNPISGHNTLYWYLQNLGQGPELLIRYENEEAVDDSQLPKDRFSAERLKGVDSTLKIQPAELGDSAVYLCASSLGQGLAVNNEQFFGPGTRLTVL.

The chain combines TRBV4-2 with TRBJ1-4; D is unresolved. V was clipped by 5 bases and J by 4 bases, with 17 bases between them. Germline CDR1 is LGHNA and CDR2 is YNFKEQ. The CDR3 runs 16 residues. In DNA, the CDR3 is TGTGCCAGCAGCGATAACCCACCGCCGGGTAATGAAAAACTGTTTTTT. It specifies CASSDNPPPGNEKLFF.

This clone was seen only once. This sequence joins TRBV29-1 and TRBJ2-1; 15 positions agree with TRBD2. CDR3 length equals 18 residues. Germline V CDR1 and CDR2: SQVTM, ANQGSEA. V shed 6 bases, J shed 8 bases, and the junction held 17 bases outside the gene matches. The CDR3 DNA reads as TGCAGCGTGACACCCCCAAGGACTAGCGGGAGGGTTTTACATGAGCAGTTCTTC. Its translation is CSVTPPRTSGRVLHEQFF.

The chain couples TRBV19 to TRBJ1-6; D is possibly TRBD1 (5 bases). Trimming removed 7 bases at V and 5 bases at J, with 9 bases between. Looked up from germline, CDR1 is LNHDA and CDR2 is SQIVND (reference sequence). The CDR3 has 13 residues. The CDR3 protein is CASKDRDNSPLHF. In DNA, the CDR3 is TGTGCCAGTAAAGACAGAGATAATTCACCCCTCCACTTT.

CDR3 region: CASSPAREGYEQFF. As DNA, the CDR3 is TGTGCCAGCTCACCTGCGCGGGAGGGATATGAGCAGTTCTTC. The chain recombines TRBV18 with TRBJ2-1, with 9 bases identical to TRBD2. CDR1 KGHSH and CDR2 LQKENI come from the germline V gene. The CDR3 is 14 amino acids. J gave up 8 bases and V 3 bases, and 5 bases lay outside the gene matches.

The chain uses TRBV7-2 and TRBJ1-5, with no clear D. V was shortened by 1 base and J by 1 base, with 8 bases between the two germline ends. The CDR3 has 15 amino acids. From germline, CDR1 is SGHTA and CDR2 FQGNSA. CDR3 in DNA: TGTGCCAGCAGCTTAGGCAGGCTGAGCAATCAGCCCCAGCATTTT. Encoded protein: CASSLGRLSNQPQHF.

The CDR3 coding sequence is TGTGCCAGCAGTCCTGCCCGGGTTGTAGAGAATGAGCAGTTCTTC. Encoded protein: CASSPARVVENEQFF. The chain is built from TRBV6-6 and TRBJ2-1; D uncertain. Trimming took off 5 bases at V and 7 bases at J, with 18 bases between the two ends. This CDR3 is 15 amino acids long. The germline V gene has CDR1 MNHNY and CDR2 SVGAGI (reference sequence).

The rearrangement joins TRBV5-4 to TRBJ2-2; 12 bases are shared with TRBD2. CDR1 SGHNT and CDR2 YYREEE come from the germline V gene (reference sequence). With V trimmed by 4 bases and J by 7 bases, 11 bases remained unmatched. The CDR3 runs 17 residues. The CDR3 DNA follows: TGTGCCAGCAGCCCACTAGCGGGGGGCCAGGCCATCGGGGAGCTGTTTTTT. Translated, it gives CASSPLAGGQAIGELFF. The full variable domain, with the rest looked up from reference TRBV5-4 and TRBJ2-2, is ETGVTQSPTHLIKTRGQQVTLRCSSQSGHNTVSWYQQALGQGPQFIFQYYREEENGRGNFPPRFSGLQFPNYSSELNVNALELDDSALYLCASSPLAGGQAIGELFFGEGSRLTVL.

This clone has more than one count but fewer than ten. This rearrangement joins TRBV3-1 (or the pseudogene TRBV3-2) to TRBJ1-4, with D maybe TRBD1 (6 bases). V was clipped by 5 bases and J by 5 bases, with 15 bases between them. Germline values: CDR1 LGHDT, CDR2 YNNKEL (reference sequence). The CDR3 extends over 15 amino acids. The DNA for the CDR3 is TGTGCCAGCAGCTTCCGACAGAGGGGGAATGAAAAACTGTTTTTT. This gives the protein CASSFRQRGNEKLFF.